These 14 T cell receptor beta chains originate from one sample sequenced in a study of blood T cell repertoires in COVID-19. Profiling relied on immunoSEQ multiplex PCR, and the TCRdb table lists in-frame clones only, not all of them. The data hold about 70,000 clones, with roughly four fifths observed a single time. The source material was peripheral blood. These receptors were obtained from a woman aged 70-85 years with acute or convalescent COVID-19.

The chain has TRBV5-8 and TRBJ2-1; 7 bases align to TRBD2. The CDR3 has 16 residues. Looked up from germline, CDR1 is SGHTS and CDR2 is YDEGEE. The V gene end was trimmed by 2 bases and the J gene end by 4 bases; junction bases not matched to a gene: 9. The CDR3 coding sequence is TGTGCCAGCAGCTTTTGGTTCCAGCGGGAATACAATGAGCAGTTCTTC. Protein product: CASSFWFQREYNEQFF.

The CDR3 region is CASSPPGLPYEQYF. CDR3 nucleotides: TGTGCCAGCTCACCACCGGGACTTCCCTACGAGCAGTACTTC. The chain is built from TRBV18 and TRBJ2-7; maybe TRBD2 (6 bases). This CDR3 comprises 14 residues. Looked up from germline, CDR1 is KGHSH and CDR2 is LQKENI. V was clipped by 0 bases and J by 2 bases, with 8 bases between them.

This clone came up a few times. The V and J genes are TRBV5-1 and TRBJ1-6; possible D gene TRBD1, 6 bases. The CDR3 extends over 15 amino acids. Germline V gives CDR1 SGHRS, CDR2 YFSETQ. V lost 4 bases and J 6 bases, leaving 14 bases between the germline ends. Here the CDR3 DNA reads TGCGCCAGCAGCCCCTGGACAGAAAGTAATTCACCCCTCCACTTT. Translation: CASSPWTESNSPLHF.

The chain links TRBV6-1 to TRBJ1-2; TRBD1 agrees at 9 bases. Germline V gene data show CDR1 as MNHNS and CDR2 as SASEGT. There are 15 residues in the CDR3. The V segment lost 0 bases and the J segment 8 bases; nucleotides outside the gene matches: 7. The CDR3 region is CASSEARGQGDGYTF. In nucleotides, the CDR3 is TGTGCCAGCAGTGAAGCGCGGGGACAGGGAGACGGCTACACCTTC.

The chain has TRBV2 and TRBJ2-3, with D perhaps TRBD1 (5 bases). Per the germline V gene, CDR1 is SNHLY and CDR2 is FYNNEI. V lost 4 bases and J lost 4, with 15 bases in between. CDR3 length: 15 amino acids. This CDR3 reads CASSVGARGPDTQYF. Here the CDR3 DNA reads TGTGCCAGCAGTGTAGGGGCCCGAGGACCAGATACGCAGTATTTT.

The gene calls are TRBV7-2 and TRBJ1-1; D uncertain. The germline CDR1 and CDR2 sequences are SGHTA and FQGNSA. The CDR3 sequence is 15 residues long. V lost 2 bases and J 1 base, leaving 11 bases between the germline ends. CDR3 residues: CASSLLARANTEAFF. CDR3 coding DNA: TGTGCCAGCAGCTTATTAGCCAGAGCGAACACTGAAGCTTTCTTT.

This chain links TRBV5-6 with TRBJ2-5; the D is unclear. V was shortened by 1 base and J by 0 bases, with 10 bases between the two germline ends. This CDR3 contains 15 residues. In germline, CDR1 is SGHDT, CDR2 YYEEEE. The CDR3 loop is CASSLPRTYQETQYF. In DNA, the CDR3 is TGTGCCAGCAGCTTGCCGCGAACTTACCAAGAGACCCAGTACTTC.

The chain has TRBV2 and TRBJ2-3; TRBD2 matches 7 bases. The germline CDR1 and CDR2 sequences are SNHLY and FYNNEI. V dropped 0 bases and J dropped 3; count of bases not matched to a gene: 6. CDR3 size: 16 residues. The CDR3 nucleotides are TGTGCCAGCAGTGAAGCATCCAGTAGCGGGACAGATACGCAGTATTTT. This codes for CASSEASSSGTDTQYF.

V usage is TRBV6-6 and J usage is TRBJ2-1, with 13 bases lining up with TRBD2. The CDR3 spans 18 residues. With V trimmed by 5 bases and J by 3 bases, 10 bases remained unmatched. CDR1 and CDR2 from the germline V gene are MNHNY and SVGAGI (reference sequence). The CDR3, as DNA: TGTGCCAGCAGTCCCACTAGCGGGAGGGCGTCAGGCTACAATGAGCAGTTCTTC. It encodes CASSPTSGRASGYNEQFF.

The chain links TRBV12-3 or TRBV12-4 to TRBJ1-2; D call uncertain. CDR3 size: 12 residues. Trimming took off 6 bases at V and 5 bases at J, with 10 bases between the two ends. The CDR3: CASSSKRYGYTF. CDR3 DNA: TGTGCCAGCAGCTCTAAGAGGTATGGCTACACCTTC.

This chain joins TRBV19 and TRBJ2-6; tentatively, D is TRBD1 (5 bases). This CDR3 region has 14 residues. The germline V and J ends were trimmed by 7 bases and 2 bases, with 9 bases remaining between them. The germline V gene has CDR1 LNHDA and CDR2 SQIVND (reference sequence). The CDR3 DNA sequence: TGTGCCAGTATATCACAGGCTGGGGCCAACGTCCTGACTTTC. Its translation is CASISQAGANVLTF.

This clone was observed a handful of times. The chain has TRBV9 and TRBJ2-3; a weak D match, TRBD2 (5 bases). This CDR3 region has 15 residues. V was trimmed by 1 base and J by 6 bases, leaving 15 bases between them. Per germline, CDR1 SGDLS and CDR2 YYNGEE. The CDR3 DNA is TGTGCCAGCAGCGTATCGGGGTTCTATTTGGATACGCAGTATTTT. Translating gives CASSVSGFYLDTQYF.

The chain joins TRBV7-6 to TRBJ1-1; perhaps TRBD1 as D (5 bases). Looked up from germline, CDR1 is SGHVS and CDR2 is FNYEAQ. Trimming cost V 6 bases and J 1 base, with 12 bases left between them. The CDR3 is made up of 14 amino acids. This chain's CDR3 is CASRLTGENTEAFF. CDR3 DNA sequence: TGTGCCAGCAGGTTGACGGGGGAGAACACTGAAGCTTTCTTT.

The V gene is TRBV15, the J gene TRBJ1-1; D is unclear. The germline V gene encodes CDR1 LNHNV and CDR2 YYDKDF (reference sequence). With 0 bases removed from V and 7 bases from J, the gap between germline ends came to 15 bases. There are 15 residues in the CDR3. CDR3 in amino acids: CATSRDRDELGEAFF. CDR3 coding DNA: TGTGCCACCAGCAGAGATCGGGATGAGCTGGGTGAAGCTTTCTTT.